This is a list of T cell receptor beta chains from one sample in a study of blood T cells in healthy people across ages. TCRdb ran MiXCR on the 5' RACE reads and lists one entry per CDR3 protein. The table shows around 2 million distinct CDR3 sequences, with approximately 40% occurring only once. Material for sequencing was blood. These receptor sequences come from a human donor in good health. Each CDR3 is given with its conserved first and last residue. The D gene is left open where the match is weak. Where a row states a size, it is once, few, many or the class of an expanded clone; other rows omit it.

d_gene: TRBD1
abundance: .
v_gene: TRBV9
j_gene: TRBJ2-7
CDR3aa: CASSVDWTGPYEQYF
CDR3nt: TGTGCCAGCAGCGTAGACTGGACAGGTCCCTACGAGCAGTACTTC

d_gene: .
abundance: many
v_gene: TRBV12-3/TRBV12-4
j_gene: TRBJ2-7
CDR3aa: CASSFGVIREQYF
CDR3nt: TGTGCCAGCAGTTTCGGGGTCATAAGAGAGCAGTACTTC

d_gene: .
abundance: .
v_gene: TRBV11-2
j_gene: TRBJ2-3
CDR3aa: CASSVTTGVGTDTQYF
CDR3nt: TGTGCCAGCAGCGTCACTACAGGTGTCGGCACAGATACGCAGTATTTT

d_gene: TRBD1
abundance: few
v_gene: TRBV5-6
j_gene: TRBJ2-1
CDR3aa: CASSLKGAVSTYNEQFF
CDR3nt: TGTGCCAGCAGCTTGAAGGGGGCGGTTTCGACCTACAATGAGCAGTTCTTC

d_gene: .
abundance: few
v_gene: TRBV7-9
j_gene: TRBJ2-5
CDR3aa: CASTSTGLQETQYF
CDR3nt: TGTGCCAGCACCTCCACAGGCTTACAAGAGACCCAGTACTTC

d_gene: .
abundance: .
v_gene: TRBV13
j_gene: TRBJ1-2
CDR3aa: CASSLEGPQAMGYGYTF
CDR3nt: TGTGCCAGCAGCCTAGAAGGGCCACAGGCAATGGGCTATGGCTACACCTTC

d_gene: .
abundance: .
v_gene: TRBV5-1
j_gene: TRBJ1-2
CDR3aa: CASSLGGQISYGYTF
CDR3nt: TGCGCCAGCAGCTTGGGCGGACAGATTTCTTATGGCTACACCTTC

d_gene: .
abundance: .
v_gene: TRBV20-1
j_gene: TRBJ2-7
CDR3aa: CSATDTVSYGQYF
CDR3nt: TGCAGTGCTACGGACACGGTTTCCTACGGGCAGTACTTC

d_gene: TRBD2
abundance: .
v_gene: TRBV7-9
j_gene: TRBJ2-7
CDR3aa: CASSGAGGQHEQYF
CDR3nt: TGTGCCAGCAGCGGAGCGGGGGGGCAACACGAGCAGTACTTC

d_gene: TRBD1
abundance: .
v_gene: TRBV4-1
j_gene: TRBJ1-6
CDR3aa: CASSQVGQGRSSPLHF
CDR3nt: TGCGCCAGCAGCCAAGTTGGACAGGGAAGAAGTTCACCCCTCCACTTT

d_gene: TRBD1
abundance: .
v_gene: TRBV11-1
j_gene: TRBJ2-7
CDR3aa: CASRTTGYDEQYF
CDR3nt: TGTGCCAGCAGGACGACAGGGTACGACGAGCAGTACTTC

d_gene: .
abundance: few
v_gene: TRBV29-1
j_gene: TRBJ1-2
CDR3aa: CSVVFVLGDGYTF
CDR3nt: TGCAGCGTTGTATTCGTCCTTGGCGATGGCTACACCTTC

d_gene: .
abundance: once
v_gene: TRBV27
j_gene: TRBJ2-3
CDR3aa: CASTPVPGPDTQYF
CDR3nt: TGTGCCAGCACCCCTGTGCCCGGTCCAGATACGCAGTATTTT

d_gene: .
abundance: .
v_gene: TRBV5-1
j_gene: TRBJ2-7
CDR3aa: CASSSSDWLEQYF
CDR3nt: TGCGCCAGCAGCTCAAGCGACTGGCTCGAGCAGTACTTC

d_gene: .
abundance: .
v_gene: TRBV7-9
j_gene: TRBJ2-2
CDR3aa: CASSFTEGWSGELFF
CDR3nt: TGTGCCAGCAGCTTCACAGAGGGATGGTCCGGGGAGCTGTTTTTT

d_gene: .
abundance: many
v_gene: TRBV7-2
j_gene: TRBJ2-7
CDR3aa: CASSISTGSYEQYF
CDR3nt: TGTGCCAGCAGCATTAGTACGGGGAGCTACGAGCAGTACTTC

d_gene: TRBD1
abundance: .
v_gene: TRBV28
j_gene: TRBJ2-7
CDR3aa: CASSPAGTGGFYEQYF
CDR3nt: TGTGCCAGCAGCCCCGCCGGGACAGGGGGATTCTACGAGCAGTACTTC

d_gene: .
abundance: .
v_gene: TRBV6-5
j_gene: TRBJ2-2
CDR3aa: CASSYSSGAGELFF
CDR3nt: TGTGCCAGCAGTTACTCCTCGGGGGCCGGGGAGCTGTTTTTT

d_gene: .
abundance: .
v_gene: TRBV29-1
j_gene: TRBJ2-7
CDR3aa: CSVEEYGQVAGSYEQYF
CDR3nt: TGCAGCGTCGAGGAGTATGGCCAGGTAGCCGGTAGCTACGAGCAGTACTTC

d_gene: .
abundance: .
v_gene: TRBV4-2
j_gene: TRBJ1-5
CDR3aa: CASSQVETLQPQHF
CDR3nt: TGTGCCAGCAGCCAAGTTGAGACACTTCAGCCCCAGCATTTT

d_gene: .
abundance: few
v_gene: TRBV5-1
j_gene: TRBJ2-7
CDR3aa: CASNLWGPGDGAYEQYF
CDR3nt: TGCGCCAGCAACTTGTGGGGCCCAGGGGACGGGGCCTACGAGCAGTACTTC

d_gene: TRBD2
abundance: .
v_gene: TRBV12-3/TRBV12-4
j_gene: TRBJ2-6
CDR3aa: CASSFWRGKSKTSGANVLTF
CDR3nt: TGTGCCAGCAGTTTTTGGCGGGGGAAAAGCAAAACCTCTGGGGCCAACGTCCTGACTTTC

d_gene: TRBD1
abundance: few
v_gene: TRBV12-3/TRBV12-4
j_gene: TRBJ1-4
CDR3aa: CASKPGTGGEKLFF
CDR3nt: TGTGCCAGCAAGCCCGGGACAGGGGGAGAAAAACTGTTTTTT

d_gene: .
abundance: .
v_gene: TRBV11-1
j_gene: TRBJ2-1
CDR3aa: CASSLRQVHYNEQFF
CDR3nt: TGTGCCAGCAGCTTACGGCAAGTCCACTACAATGAGCAGTTCTTC